Listed below are T cell receptor beta chains from one sample, sequenced in a study of human T cells and chemical hapten exposure. One entry per CDR3 protein results from TCRdb running MiXCR on the RACE reads. The data show 95,000 to 150,000 distinct CDR3 sequences, approximately 10% seen once. The sample in question was whole blood, obtained in connection with sensitization to the hapten diphenylcyclopropenone (DPC). These receptors all come from a woman aged 45-65 years with alopecia areata. Some clones in this sample may be carry-over from other donors' samples. Each CDR3 is given with its conserved first and last residue. The order of the fields is clone size, CDR3 length, J gene, D gene, V gene, CDR3 DNA, CDR3 protein. A D gene is named only where the DNA matches it firmly. A clone size is listed for some rows: how often the clone was seen (once, few, many), or a class if it is expanded.

. 13 TRBJ2-7 TRBD2 TRBV20-1 TGCAGTGCCCTCTTCGCGGGAGGGTACGAGCAGTACTTC CSALFAGGYEQYF
few 13 TRBJ1-1 . TRBV28 TGTGCCAGTTCCGGCTACGTGTACACTGAAGCTTTCTTT CASSGYVYTEAFF
. 14 TRBJ1-6 . TRBV9 TGTGCCAGCAGCGTAGCCCCGACTAATTCACCCCTCCACTTT CASSVAPTNSPLHF
few 17 TRBJ2-7 . TRBV2 TGTGCCAGCAGTGGAGGTGGCTATCGACCAGGATCCTACGAGCAGTACTTC CASSGGGYRPGSYEQYF
. 15 TRBJ2-7 TRBD2 TRBV7-2 TGTGCCAGCAGCTTCGGGGCTAGCGGCCCCTACGAGCAGTACTTC CASSFGASGPYEQYF
. 17 TRBJ1-3 . TRBV4-2 TGTGCCAGCAGCCAAGAGGGAGTTCGGGGCCGGGGAAACACCATATATTTT CASSQEGVRGRGNTIYF
many 13 TRBJ2-7 . TRBV5-1 TGCGCCAGCAGGGAGGACAGCTCCTACGAGCAGTACTTC CASREDSSYEQYF
many 12 TRBJ2-3 . TRBV12-3/TRBV12-4 TGTGCCAGCAGTCCACTAGGAGATACGCAGTATTTT CASSPLGDTQYF
many 14 TRBJ1-6 . TRBV27 TGTGCCAGCAGTTGGAGCTCCTATAATTCACCCCTCCACTTT CASSWSSYNSPLHF
. 14 TRBJ2-7 . TRBV12-2 TGTGCAAGTCGCGAACAGGGGGCATTGTACGAGCAGTACTTC CASREQGALYEQYF
few 14 TRBJ1-1 TRBD1 TRBV6-1 TGTGCCAGCAGTTGGACAGGCCTGAACACTGAAGCTTTCTTT CASSWTGLNTEAFF
many 12 TRBJ1-1 TRBD1 TRBV29-1 TGCAGCGTTGGGACAGGCGGGACTGAAGCTTTCTTT CSVGTGGTEAFF
. 13 TRBJ2-3 . TRBV6-1 TGTGCCAGCAGTGAAGAGTGGTCAGATACGCAGTATTTT CASSEEWSDTQYF
many 15 TRBJ2-1 TRBD2 TRBV3-1 TGTGCCAGCAGCCAAGGGCTAGCGGGAGGGATTGAGCAGTTCTTC CASSQGLAGGIEQFF
. 14 TRBJ1-5 TRBD1 TRBV6-6 TGTGCCAGCAGCCCGACAGGGGGCCCTCAGCCCCAGCATTTT CASSPTGGPQPQHF
few 16 TRBJ1-6 . TRBV7-9 TGTGCCAGCAGCCAAGACAATCCTGCTTATAATTCACCCCTCCACTTT CASSQDNPAYNSPLHF
many 13 TRBJ2-5 . TRBV7-2 TGTGCCAGCAGCCCCTCAAAGCAAGAGACCCAGTACTTC CASSPSKQETQYF
. 14 TRBJ2-3 TRBD2 TRBV5-1 TGCGCCAGCAGCCAAGGGACTAGCAGCGATACGCAGTATTTT CASSQGTSSDTQYF
few 13 TRBJ1-2 . TRBV6-5 TGTGCCAGCAGTACAGACAGTATCTATGGCTACACCTTC CASSTDSIYGYTF
few 11 TRBJ2-7 . TRBV7-2 TGTGCCAGCAGCTTATCCGGACGCCGGTACTTC CASSLSGRRYF
. 13 TRBJ2-7 . TRBV6-6 TGTGCCAGCAGTTACACCAGCCCCGGCGAGCAGTACTTC CASSYTSPGEQYF
few 15 TRBJ1-5 . TRBV7-2 TGTGCCAGCAGCTTGGTGTCGGGGTGGAATCAGCCCCAGCATTTT CASSLVSGWNQPQHF
. 17 TRBJ2-5 TRBD2 TRBV3-1 TGTGCCAGCAGCCCGGGAATAGCGGGAGAAGCGCAGGAGACCCAGTACTTC CASSPGIAGEAQETQYF
. 16 TRBJ1-4 . TRBV12-2 TGTGCAAGTCGCCTCTTAGCTTCCCGGGGTAGGGAAAAACTGTTTTTT CASRLLASRGREKLFF
many 16 TRBJ2-1 . TRBV4-3 TGCGCCAGCAGCCAAGATCCCAGGACCCTATACAATGAGCAGTTCTTC CASSQDPRTLYNEQFF
few 13 TRBJ1-5 . TRBV12-3/TRBV12-4 TGTGCCAGCAGCCTCAAGAGCAATCAGCCCCAGCATTTT CASSLKSNQPQHF
many 14 TRBJ2-1 TRBD1 TRBV20-1 TGCAGTGCTCACAGGGGGGAACTTTCGATGGGGCAGTTCTTC CSAHRGELSMGQFF
few 12 TRBJ1-4 . TRBV3-1 TGTGCCAGCAGCCAGATAAGGACGAGGCTGTTTTTT CASSQIRTRLFF
few 14 TRBJ1-2 TRBD1 TRBV2 TGTGTCCTCAGGGGGGACAGCAATAACTATGGCTACACCTTC CVLRGDSNNYGYTF
many 13 TRBJ1-2 . TRBV27 TGTGCCAGCTCCCCGGAGGGGAACTATGGCTACACCTTC CASSPEGNYGYTF
many 12 TRBJ2-1 . TRBV6-2/TRBV6-3 TGTGCCAGCAGTTACTCTGGGGGAGCCAAGCTCTTC CASSYSGGAKLF
. 18 TRBJ1-4 . TRBV15 TGTGCCACCAGCACCCCGCGGAGCAGGGTGAGGTCTAATGAAAAACTGTTTTTT CATSTPRSRVRSNEKLFF
. 15 TRBJ1-1 TRBD1 TRBV7-9 TGTGCCAGCAGTTTTATGGGGACAGGCAATCCTGAAGCTTTCTTT CASSFMGTGNPEAFF
many 12 TRBJ2-3 . TRBV2 TGTGCCAGCAGTGTTCTCACAGATACGCAGTATTTT CASSVLTDTQYF
few 14 TRBJ2-7 TRBD1 TRBV28 TGTGCCAGCAGTTCCCCGGGACAGGGGGATAGGCGGTACTTC CASSSPGQGDRRYF
few 16 TRBJ2-1 . TRBV5-1 TGCGCCAGCAGCCCGGCAGCGGAAAGCTCCTACAATGAGCAGTTCTTC CASSPAAESSYNEQFF
. 12 TRBJ1-1 . TRBV12-3/TRBV12-4 TGTGCCAGCAGTTATACAGGGTCTGAAGCTTTCTTT CASSYTGSEAFF
. 15 TRBJ2-3 TRBD2 TRBV2 TGTGCCAGCAGTGAGACTAGCGGATCCACAGATACGCAGTATTTT CASSETSGSTDTQYF
. 15 TRBJ2-1 . TRBV6-2/TRBV6-3 TGTGCCAGCAGTCGAGCAGGGAATCCCTACAATGAGCAGTTCTTC CASSRAGNPYNEQFF
few 15 TRBJ1-1 . TRBV27 TGTGCCAGCAGTTTATCTGGACTGTGGAACACTGAAGCTTTCTTT CASSLSGLWNTEAFF
few 13 TRBJ2-6 . TRBV7-8 TGTGCCAGCAGCTTATACGGGGCCAACGTCCTGACTTTC CASSLYGANVLTF
few 13 TRBJ1-2 . TRBV7-9 TGTGCCAGCAGCTTGACAGACTTGTATGGCTACACCTTC CASSLTDLYGYTF
few 15 TRBJ1-1 . TRBV4-3 TGCGCCAGCAGCCAAGAATACGTGGAAGACACTGAAGCTTTCTTT CASSQEYVEDTEAFF
. 14 TRBJ1-2 . TRBV7-9 TGTGCCAGCAGCTTAGAGGGGGGAAGACGTGGCTACACCTTC CASSLEGGRRGYTF
many 12 TRBJ2-3 . TRBV29-1 TGCAGCGTGAAACAGGGTTTAGATACGCAGTATTTT CSVKQGLDTQYF
few 15 TRBJ1-6 . TRBV6-6 TGTGCCAGCAGTTCAGCTACCTCCGACAGTTCACCCCTCCACTTT CASSSATSDSSPLHF
. 10 TRBJ2-7 . TRBV28 TGTGCCAGCAGTACCTACGAGCAGTACTTC CASSTYEQYF
few 15 TRBJ1-2 . TRBV9 TGTGCCAGCAGCGTAGATATCAGAGTTAACTATGGCTACACCTTC CASSVDIRVNYGYTF
few 14 TRBJ2-1 . TRBV18 TGTGCCAGCTCACCACCGTCAGGACACAATGAGCAGTTCTTC CASSPPSGHNEQFF
. 13 TRBJ2-3 TRBD2 TRBV6-2/TRBV6-3 TGTGCCACCAAGCCAGCGGGGGGGCCCGCGCAGTATTTT CATKPAGGPAQYF
many 15 TRBJ1-5 . TRBV2 TGTGCCAGCAGTGAGGTTTCGGGGCTCGGGCAGCCCCAGCATTTT CASSEVSGLGQPQHF
many 13 TRBJ1-2 . TRBV20-1 TGCAGTGCTAGAGGCCACAGGAACTATGGCTACACCTTC CSARGHRNYGYTF
. 14 TRBJ1-2 . TRBV7-2 TGTGCCAGCAGCTTGGGGGCGGGGATCTTTAGCTACACCTTC CASSLGAGIFSYTF